These T cell receptor beta chains were read from a single sample in a study of blood T cells in healthy people across ages. Using its own MiXCR run on the 5' RACE reads, TCRdb lists one record per CDR3 protein. This table has 450,000 to 600,000 distinct CDR3 sequences, about 27% appearing once. The same specimen was also included in a second study, on T cells of mothers and their children.

The material sequenced was blood. All receptors come from a boy aged 2-9 years in good health. Both conserved end residues are part of each CDR3. D genes are given only for firm matches. Rows may omit the clone size; those that give it use once, few, many or a size class.

d_gene	v_gene	abundance	j_gene	len	CDR3nt	CDR3aa
TRBD1	TRBV6-5	few	TRBJ2-7	13	TGTGCCAGCGGGGGGACAGGCTCCTACGAGCAGTACTTC	CASGGTGSYEQYF
.	TRBV7-2	few	TRBJ2-1	14	TGTGCCAGCAGCTCGTACTACTCTGACAATGAGCAGTTCTTC	CASSSYYSDNEQFF
.	TRBV5-5	.	TRBJ1-6	16	TGTGCCAGCCGCGTTCGGGCAACGGTCGATAATTCACCCCTCCGCTTT	CASRVRATVDNSPLRF
.	TRBV9	.	TRBJ2-1	12	TGTGCCAGCAGCCCGGGGGTGGATGAGCAGTTCTTC	CASSPGVDEQFF
TRBD2	TRBV11-2	.	TRBJ2-2	15	TGTGCCAGCAGCTTATTCGGCGGGAGTGCCGGGGAGCTGTTTTTT	CASSLFGGSAGELFF
.	TRBV5-1	few	TRBJ2-1	16	TGCGCCAGCAGCTTGGCTGGGGGGAGCATAAGGAATGAGCAGTTCTTC	CASSLAGGSIRNEQFF
.	TRBV12-3/TRBV12-4	.	TRBJ2-1	12	TGTGCCAGCAGAGTGGCCGTAGATGAGCAGTTCTTC	CASRVAVDEQFF
.	TRBV27	many	TRBJ2-2	14	TGTGCCAGCAGTCCGCCCCACAGGTCCGGGGAGCTGTTTTTT	CASSPPHRSGELFF
.	TRBV6-2/TRBV6-3	once	TRBJ2-3	15	TGTGCCAGCAGCCCCCGAAGCAGACTCACAGATACGCAGTATTTT	CASSPRSRLTDTQYF
.	TRBV12-3/TRBV12-4	.	TRBJ2-3	14	TGTGCCAGCAGTTTTGCTGAGAACACAGATACGCAGTATTTT	CASSFAENTDTQYF
TRBD1	TRBV6-1	.	TRBJ1-2	14	TGTGCCAGCAGCCACAGGGGGAACGACTATGGCTACACCTTC	CASSHRGNDYGYTF
.	TRBV6-5	.	TRBJ2-1	14	TGTGCCAGCAGTTATACCGACACGTACAATGAGCAGTTCTTC	CASSYTDTYNEQFF
.	TRBV20-1	.	TRBJ1-4	14	TGCAGTGCTAGAGATGGCGGCCAGAATGAAAAACTGTTTTTT	CSARDGGQNEKLFF
.	TRBV29-1	few	TRBJ1-1	13	TGCAGCGTTGGGCAGGGCGGGGGCACTGAAGCTTTCTTT	CSVGQGGGTEAFF
TRBD2	TRBV3-1	once	TRBJ2-1	15	TGTGCCAGCAGCCCTCCTGGCGGGAGAATCGATGAGCAGTTCTTC	CASSPPGGRIDEQFF
TRBD2	TRBV7-6	.	TRBJ2-7	15	TGTGCCAGCAGCCGGACTAGCGGGGTACACTACGAGCAGTACTTC	CASSRTSGVHYEQYF
.	TRBV20-1	.	TRBJ2-3	16	TGCAGTGCTAGGGGGGAAACAGCTTCTACCACAGATACGCAGTATTTT	CSARGETASTTDTQYF
.	TRBV3-1	few	TRBJ2-5	15	TGTGCCAGCAGCCGAAACCTGGGACTTCAAGAGACCCAGTACTTC	CASSRNLGLQETQYF
.	TRBV5-1	few	TRBJ2-4	15	TGCGCCAGCAGCTTGTGGACAACTGCCAAAAACATTCAGTACTTC	CASSLWTTAKNIQYF
.	TRBV4-3	.	TRBJ1-1	16	TGCGCCAGCAGCCAAGGTCAAGGACACCCGAACACTGAAGCTTTCTTT	CASSQGQGHPNTEAFF
.	TRBV10-2	.	TRBJ2-5	13	TGCGCCACTAAGGACGGGAACCAAGAGACCCAGTACTTC	CATKDGNQETQYF
.	TRBV5-1	few	TRBJ1-1	14	TGCGCCAGCTCCTATGGCGCGGGGGTCACTGAAGCTTTCTTT	CASSYGAGVTEAFF
TRBD1	TRBV18	.	TRBJ1-4	14	TGTGCCAGCTCACAGGACAGGGGGCCTGAAAAACTGTTTTTT	CASSQDRGPEKLFF
TRBD2	TRBV4-3	.	TRBJ2-1	16	TGCGCCAGCAGCCAAGATCTCGCGGGAGGCCTACAAGAGCAGTTCTTC	CASSQDLAGGLQEQFF